Shown below are 14 T cell receptor beta chains from a single sample sequenced in a study of radiotherapy plus CTLA-4 blockade in lung cancer. Repertoires were generated with immunoSEQ multiplex PCR, while TCRdb's copy carries only in-frame clones and drops some. The profile shows more than 50,000 clones, 60% to 80% of them singletons. The sample was peripheral blood, taken from a patient treated with radiotherapy plus ipilimumab. These receptors came from a human donor with non-small cell lung cancer who had a complete response to radiotherapy plus ipilimumab.

The chain recombines TRBV28 with TRBJ1-5; D ambiguous. Germline values: CDR1 MDHEN, CDR2 SYDVKM. The CDR3 covers 15 residues. The germline V and J ends were trimmed by 3 bases and 3 bases, with 12 bases remaining between them. In DNA, the CDR3 is TGTGCCAGCAGTTTGTATCAGTCTCCCAATCAGCCCCAGCATTTT. It codes for CASSLYQSPNQPQHF.

The chain combines TRBV18 with TRBJ2-1; 8 bases are shared with TRBD2. The trim removed 2 bases at V and 6 bases at J, leaving 6 bases unmatched. Germline CDR1 KGHSH, CDR2 LQKENI. This CDR3 is built from 15 residues. The CDR3 coding sequence is TGTGCCAGCTCACCAGGAAGCGGGAGTGGCAATGAGCAGTTCTTC. This sequence encodes CASSPGSGSGNEQFF.

J is TRBJ2-3 and V is TRBV27, with 8 bases fitting TRBD2. V lost 7 bases, J lost 1 base, and 7 bases stayed unmatched. The CDR3 covers 15 residues. Germline V lookup: CDR1 MNHEY, CDR2 SMNVEV (reference sequence). The CDR3 nucleotides read TGTGCCAGCACCCCAAGCGGGAGAGGCACAGATACGCAGTATTTT. This gives the protein CASTPSGRGTDTQYF.

The genes are TRBV27 and TRBJ2-7; 9 bases align to TRBD2. Germline CDR1 reads MNHEY; CDR2 reads SMNVEV (reference sequence). The CDR3 sequence is 17 residues long. Trimming took 6 bases from V and 0 from J; bases not matched to a gene: 12. The CDR3 coding sequence is TGTGCCAGCAGACCTGGGGTAGCGGGAGTTCCCTCCTACGAGCAGTACTTC. It is translated as CASRPGVAGVPSYEQYF.

This clone was found a few times. The chain has TRBV28 and TRBJ1-4, with 9 bases that match TRBD1. This CDR3 is built from 15 residues. Germline V gene data show CDR1 as MDHEN and CDR2 as SYDVKM. V lost 4 bases and J lost 7; bases outside the gene matches: 7. The CDR3 reads CASSSPGQGSEKLFF. The CDR3 DNA reads as TGTGCCAGCAGTTCCCCGGGACAGGGAAGTGAAAAACTGTTTTTT.

Only a few counts were recorded for this clone. The chain has TRBV4-3 and TRBJ1-1; D remains ambiguous. The CDR3 extends over 14 amino acids. V was pared by 4 bases and J by 2 bases, with 11 bases between. CDR1 and CDR2 (germline): LGHNA, YSLEER. The CDR3 here is CASSRLAGNTEAFF. In nucleotides, the CDR3 is TGCGCCAGCAGCCGCCTGGCGGGTAACACTGAAGCTTTCTTT.

The gene calls are TRBV30 and TRBJ1-1; 7 bases are shared with TRBD1. The CDR3 is 12 residues long. Germline-derived CDR1 and CDR2 are GTSNPN and SVGIG (reference sequence). V was pared by 2 bases and J by 8 bases, with 5 bases of the junction left unmatched. In DNA, the CDR3 is TGTGCCTGGAGTACCGGCAGGGGGGAAGCTTTCTTT. This codes for CAWSTGRGEAFF.

This clone was observed a single time. The rearrangement links TRBV10-2 to TRBJ1-5; 7 positions agree with TRBD1. The CDR3 totals 12 residues. Germline V gene data show CDR1 as WSHSY and CDR2 as SAAADI. V gave up 8 bases and J gave up 4 bases; unmatched junction bases: 2. The CDR3 DNA sequence: TGCGCCAGCCGACAGGGAAATCAGCCCCAGCATTTT. Its translation is CASRQGNQPQHF.

This rearrangement joins TRBV28 to TRBJ2-3, with 7 positions matching TRBD1. V shed 2 bases, J shed 4 bases, and the junction held 6 bases outside the gene matches. In germline, CDR1 is MDHEN, CDR2 SYDVKM. The CDR3 runs 15 residues. The CDR3 sequence is CASSLVGGSADTQYF. CDR3 sequence (DNA): TGTGCCAGCAGTTTAGTAGGGGGCAGTGCAGATACGCAGTATTTT. The full variable domain, rest sourced from reference TRBV28 and TRBJ2-3, is DVKVTQSSRYLVKRTGEKVFLECVQDMDHENMFWYRQDPGLGLRLIYFSYDVKMKEKGDIPEGYSVSREKKERFSLILESASTNQTSMYLCASSLVGGSADTQYFGPGTRLTVL.

As DNA, the CDR3 is TGTGCCAGCAGACTGACAGGGGGGAATCAGCCCCAGCATTTT. Protein sequence: CASRLTGGNQPQHF. The genes are TRBV6-1 and TRBJ1-5; the match to TRBD1 covers 9 bases. The germline V gene has CDR1 MNHNS and CDR2 SASEGT. This CDR3 is 14 amino acids long. Germline trimming cut 6 bases from V and 4 bases from J; bases unmatched to any gene: 4.

J is TRBJ2-1 and V is TRBV4-1; D is uncertain. Germline assignment: CDR1 MGHRA and CDR2 YSYEKL. CDR3 size: 16 residues. Trimming pared 3 bases from V and 2 bases from J, leaving 14 bases between. Here the CDR3 DNA reads TGCGCCAGCAGCCACCCTCTCGCGGTAGCCTACAATGAGCAGTTCTTC. Its translation: CASSHPLAVAYNEQFF.

This chain joins TRBV10-2 and TRBJ1-5; D may be TRBD1 (5 bases). The CDR3 covers 13 residues. Deletions cut 4 bases from V and 3 bases from J, with 7 bases between. Germline CDR1 reads WSHSY; CDR2 reads SAAADI. CDR3 coding DNA: TGCGCCAGCAGTGGACAGATCAATCAGCCCCAGCATTTT. Translated: CASSGQINQPQHF.

This chain joins TRBV6-1 and TRBJ2-7, with a weak D call TRBD2 (5 bases). This CDR3 spans 11 amino acids. Per the germline V gene, CDR1 is MNHNS and CDR2 is SASEGT. With 7 bases removed from V and 4 bases from J, the gap between germline ends came to 8 bases. The CDR3 bases are TGTGCCAGCACGGACTGGTACGAGCAGTACTTC. This encodes CASTDWYEQYF.

This chain connects TRBV5-8 to TRBJ1-2; 7 nucleotides match TRBD1. The V gene end was trimmed by 3 bases and the J gene end by 6 bases; junction bases not matched to a gene: 8. In germline, CDR1 is SGHTS, CDR2 YDEGEE. The CDR3 extends over 14 amino acids. CDR3 in amino acids: CASSSVRGEHGYTF. The CDR3 coding sequence is TGTGCCAGCAGCTCCGTCAGGGGGGAGCATGGCTACACCTTC. Filled out from reference TRBV5-8 and TRBJ1-2, the complete variable domain reads EAGVTQSPTHLIKTRGQQATLRCSPISGHTSVYWYQQALGLGLQFLLWYDEGEERNRGNFPPRFSGRQFPNYSSELNVNALELEDSALYLCASSSVRGEHGYTFGSGTRLTVV.